Sequencing of this TCR beta chain was carried out in a study of cytomegalovirus exposure and HLA in healthy donors. Findings and limits, study-wide: A later analysis found common viral pathogens apparently linked to several of the most significant clusters.

The PCR ran on 60 Vbeta and 13 Jbeta primers. TCRdb's copy holds only in-frame clones and misses some; the assay was immunoSEQ multiplex PCR. Of about 150,000 clones listed, about 82% are singletons. The V end lost 2 bases, the J end lost 2 bases, and 11 bases lay between the germline ends. The CDR3 totals 15 residues. Germline lookup yields CDR1 LNHDA and CDR2 SQIVND (reference sequence). Of note for this clone: Its antigen is currently unknown.

The J gene is TRBJ2-3, the V gene TRBV19, with D maybe TRBD2 (6 bases). This TCR was recovered from a man in his thirties or forties in good health. The sample was PBMCs. CDR3 sequence reads: CASSIRDSYTDTQYF. The CDR3, as DNA: TGTGCCAGTAGTATACGGGACTCCTACACAGATACGCAGTATTTT.